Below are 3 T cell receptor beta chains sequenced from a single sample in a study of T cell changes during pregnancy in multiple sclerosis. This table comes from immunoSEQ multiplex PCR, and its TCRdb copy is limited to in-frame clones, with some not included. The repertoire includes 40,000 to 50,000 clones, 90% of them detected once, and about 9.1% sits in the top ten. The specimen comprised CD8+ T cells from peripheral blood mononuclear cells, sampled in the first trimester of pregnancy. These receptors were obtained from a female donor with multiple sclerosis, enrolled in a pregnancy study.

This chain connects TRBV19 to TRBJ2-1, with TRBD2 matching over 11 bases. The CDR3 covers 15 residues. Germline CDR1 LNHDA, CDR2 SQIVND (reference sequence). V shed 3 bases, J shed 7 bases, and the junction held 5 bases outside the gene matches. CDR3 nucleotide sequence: TGTGCCAGTAGTATGACTAGCGGGACCCTAAATGAGCAGTTCTTC. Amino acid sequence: CASSMTSGTLNEQFF.

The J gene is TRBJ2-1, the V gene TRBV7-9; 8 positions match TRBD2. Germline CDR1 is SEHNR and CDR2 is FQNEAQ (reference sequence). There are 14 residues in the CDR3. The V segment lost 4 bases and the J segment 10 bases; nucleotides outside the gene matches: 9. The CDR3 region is CASSSVGGGIEQFF. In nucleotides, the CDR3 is TGTGCCAGCAGCTCCGTCGGGGGGGGTATCGAGCAGTTCTTC.

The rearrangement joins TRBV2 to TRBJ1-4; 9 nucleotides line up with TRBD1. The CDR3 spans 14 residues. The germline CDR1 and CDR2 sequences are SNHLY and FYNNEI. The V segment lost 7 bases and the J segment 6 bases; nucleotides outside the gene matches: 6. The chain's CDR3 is CASIDRTGDEKLFF. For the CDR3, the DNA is TGTGCCAGCATCGACCGGACAGGGGATGAAAAACTGTTTTTT.